This T cell receptor beta chain came from a study of blood T cell repertoires in COVID-19. Across the study: Some COVID-19 samples were acute and others convalescent; all came from the United States, Italy and Spain. The cDNA or gDNA used as material had been derived from T cells, B-cell-depleted T cells, or PBMCs.

Authors' methods: For nucleated cells, counts were estimated from reference gene primer amplification. Here immunoSEQ multiplex PCR was the method, and the copy in TCRdb shows in-frame clones only, minus some. D and trimming were read from the DNA, whereas the V and J calls and clone size are those reported in that table. Found here are about 360,000 clones, 70% to 85% of them singletons; the top ten hold 1.1%. Germline loops: CDR1 SGDLS, CDR2 YYNGEE. This CDR3 region has 15 residues. V was cut by 4 bases and J by 8 bases, with 19 bases left in between. The receptor comes from a human donor with acute or convalescent COVID-19. The donor label of this sample is uncertain. J is TRBJ1-5 and V is TRBV9, with TRBD1 as a possible D gene (5 bases). Sequenced sample: peripheral blood. CDR3 region: CASSLGTSPGEPQHF. In DNA form, the CDR3 reads TGTGCCAGCAGCCTTGGGACCTCTCCGGGAGAGCCCCAGCATTTT.